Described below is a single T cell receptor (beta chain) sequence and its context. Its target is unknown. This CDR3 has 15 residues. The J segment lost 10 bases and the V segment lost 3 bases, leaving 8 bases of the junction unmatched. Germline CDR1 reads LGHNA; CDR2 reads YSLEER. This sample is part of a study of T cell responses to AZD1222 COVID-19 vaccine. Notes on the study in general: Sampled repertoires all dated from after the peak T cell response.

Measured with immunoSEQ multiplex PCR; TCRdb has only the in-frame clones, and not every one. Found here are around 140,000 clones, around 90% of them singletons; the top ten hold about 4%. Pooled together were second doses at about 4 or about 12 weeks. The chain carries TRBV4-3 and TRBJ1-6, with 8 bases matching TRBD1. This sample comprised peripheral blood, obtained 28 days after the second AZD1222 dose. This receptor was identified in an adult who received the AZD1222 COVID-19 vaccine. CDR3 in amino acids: CASSHQGALGSPLHF. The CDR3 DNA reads TGCGCCAGCAGCCACCAGGGGGCCTTAGGATCACCCCTCCACTTT.